This is a list of T cell receptor beta chains from one sample in a study of preoperative IRX-2 immunotherapy in early breast cancer. The repertoire was sequenced with immunoSEQ multiplex PCR; TCRdb's copy has only in-frame clones and lacks some. The data contain more than 20,000 clones, approximately 90% of them singletons. The material was tumor tissue, obtained after IRX-2 immunotherapy. The receptor source for this set is a human donor with breast cancer. CDR3s include the opening cysteine and the closing phenylalanine or tryptophan. The order of the fields is V gene, clone size, J gene, CDR3 protein. Clone size is not always given. Where it is, it says once, few, many or a class for expanded clones.

v_call: TRBV19
clone_size: .
j_call: TRBJ1-5
cdr3_aa: CASSAGTAYQPQHF

v_call: TRBV19
clone_size: .
j_call: TRBJ1-1
cdr3_aa: CASTRDRLNTEAFF

v_call: TRBV15
clone_size: .
j_call: TRBJ1-5
cdr3_aa: CATSGQSRVFNQPQHF

v_call: TRBV18
clone_size: once
j_call: TRBJ1-6
cdr3_aa: CASSPRGQGTNSPLHF

v_call: TRBV19
clone_size: .
j_call: TRBJ1-5
cdr3_aa: CASSIERVWQPQHF

v_call: TRBV12-5
clone_size: .
j_call: TRBJ1-1
cdr3_aa: CASGNDRDIQNTEAFF

v_call: TRBV5-6
clone_size: .
j_call: TRBJ1-1
cdr3_aa: CASSLAGEGWRTEAFF

v_call: TRBV5-6
clone_size: .
j_call: TRBJ1-3
cdr3_aa: CASSWWGSGNTIYF

v_call: TRBV6-6
clone_size: .
j_call: TRBJ1-2
cdr3_aa: CASSSIRLYGYTF

v_call: TRBV5-1
clone_size: .
j_call: TRBJ2-6
cdr3_aa: CASSLGGASGANVLTF

v_call: TRBV18
clone_size: .
j_call: TRBJ2-7
cdr3_aa: CASSPSTAFYEQYF

v_call: TRBV6-5
clone_size: .
j_call: TRBJ2-3
cdr3_aa: CASSYSTRAGDTQYF

v_call: TRBV27
clone_size: few
j_call: TRBJ1-1
cdr3_aa: CASRGGAVGTEAFF

v_call: TRBV29-1
clone_size: .
j_call: TRBJ1-2
cdr3_aa: CSVGGPRTGDGYTF

v_call: TRBV28
clone_size: .
j_call: TRBJ1-2
cdr3_aa: CASKEYSRLGYTF

v_call: TRBV6-6
clone_size: .
j_call: TRBJ2-3
cdr3_aa: CASSYPTDTQYF

v_call: TRBV2
clone_size: .
j_call: TRBJ1-1
cdr3_aa: CASGDSQDTEAFF

v_call: TRBV5-1
clone_size: .
j_call: TRBJ1-6
cdr3_aa: CASSLSGQGESPLHF

v_call: TRBV6-5
clone_size: .
j_call: TRBJ2-7
cdr3_aa: CASSYGVMEYF

v_call: TRBV5-6
clone_size: .
j_call: TRBJ1-4
cdr3_aa: CASSYTGDTLNEKLFF

v_call: TRBV5-1
clone_size: .
j_call: TRBJ2-7
cdr3_aa: CASSLAFRAGREQYF

v_call: TRBV27
clone_size: .
j_call: TRBJ2-2
cdr3_aa: CASSSPNRERWNPGELFF

v_call: TRBV7-9
clone_size: .
j_call: TRBJ2-5
cdr3_aa: CASSPEASPRETQYF

v_call: TRBV11-2
clone_size: .
j_call: TRBJ1-2
cdr3_aa: CASSTDMNYGYTF

v_call: TRBV30
clone_size: .
j_call: TRBJ1-2
cdr3_aa: CAWSAPGPNYGYTF

v_call: TRBV4-2
clone_size: .
j_call: TRBJ2-1
cdr3_aa: CASSQEGRDNEQFF

v_call: TRBV5-5
clone_size: .
j_call: TRBJ1-2
cdr3_aa: CASSLPAILYGYTF